The 20 T cell receptor beta chains in this list originate from one sample, sequenced in a study of cytomegalovirus exposure and HLA in healthy donors. The PCR made use of 60 Vbeta and 13 Jbeta primers. Repertoires were generated with immunoSEQ multiplex PCR, while TCRdb's copy carries only in-frame clones and drops some. The sample records 110,000 to 150,000 clones, over 70% being singletons. What was sequenced was PBMCs. The receptors were gathered from a woman between 40 and 55 years old in good health and CMV-seronegative.

The rearrangement links TRBV7-9 to TRBJ1-2, with 8 positions matching TRBD1. CDR1 and CDR2 from the germline V gene are SEHNR and FQNEAQ (reference sequence). This CDR3 is 14 amino acids long. With 5 bases clipped from V and 7 bases from J, the junction kept 9 bases outside the gene matches. The CDR3 DNA is TGTGCCAGCAGCCCGCAAGACAGGGGCCGTGGCTACACCTTC. Its protein is CASSPQDRGRGYTF.

This clone was found a few times. The chain has TRBV5-6 and TRBJ1-1; D is ambiguous. The CDR3 totals 14 residues. The V gene's germline CDR1 is SGHDT and CDR2 YYEEEE. Trimming pared 0 bases from V and 1 base from J, leaving 7 bases between. This CDR3 reads CASSLGPGNTEAFF. The CDR3, as DNA: TGTGCCAGCAGCTTGGGGCCAGGGAACACTGAAGCTTTCTTT.

The chain carries TRBV5-1 and TRBJ1-1, with a tentative D call TRBD1 (5 bases). Germline V CDR1 and CDR2: SGHRS, YFSETQ. CDR3 length equals 11 residues. V lost 5 bases and J 7 bases, leaving 9 bases between the germline ends. In nucleotides, the CDR3 is TGCGCCAGCAGGGGGGAGGGTGAAGCTTTCTTT. Its protein is CASRGEGEAFF. Full variable domain (rest looked up from reference TRBV5-1 and TRBJ1-1): KAGVTQTPRYLIKTRGQQVTLSCSPISGHRSVSWYQQTPGQGLQFLFEYFSETQRNKGNFPGRFSGRQFSNSRSEMNVSTLELGDSALYLCASRGEGEAFFGQGTRLTVV.

The J gene is TRBJ2-2, the V gene TRBV5-1; 8 positions agree with TRBD1. CDR3 size: 17 residues. The germline CDR1 and CDR2 sequences are SGHRS and YFSETQ. J was trimmed by 5 bases and V by 0 bases; bases with no gene match: 9. The CDR3 sequence is CASSLDPWTGRTGELFF. As DNA, the CDR3 is TGCGCCAGCAGCTTGGATCCCTGGACAGGGCGGACCGGGGAGCTGTTTTTT.

The rearrangement links TRBV10-2 to TRBJ2-7; tentative D call: TRBD1 (6 bases). V lost 0 bases and J 7 bases, leaving 13 bases between the germline ends. Germline lookup yields CDR1 WSHSY and CDR2 SAAADI. This CDR3 comprises 14 residues. CDR3 DNA: TGCGCCAGCAGTGAGTCGCCAGGGGTAGGTGAGCAGTACTTC. Translated, it gives CASSESPGVGEQYF.

The chain carries TRBV4-2 and TRBJ1-1; possible D gene TRBD1, 5 bases. V lost 1 base and J 1 base, leaving 10 bases between the germline ends. Germline V lookup: CDR1 LGHNA, CDR2 YNFKEQ. The CDR3 sequence is 15 residues long. CDR3 residues: CASSQGMGRNTEAFF. For the CDR3, the DNA is TGTGCCAGCAGCCAAGGGATGGGGCGGAACACTGAAGCTTTCTTT.

The sample holds one count of this clone. The chain links TRBV19 to TRBJ2-1; D call uncertain. Germline V CDR1 and CDR2: LNHDA, SQIVND (reference sequence). The CDR3 has 11 residues. With 6 bases removed from V and 4 bases from J, the gap between germline ends came to 4 bases. The CDR3, as DNA: TGTGCCAGTAGAGCTTACAATGAGCAGTTCTTC. This sequence encodes CASRAYNEQFF. Using reference TRBV19 and TRBJ2-1 for the parts outside the CDR3, the full variable domain is DGGITQSPKYLFRKEGQNVTLSCEQNLNHDAMYWYRQDPGQGLRLIYYSQIVNDFQKGDIAEGYSVSREKKESFPLTVTSAQKNPTAFYLCASRAYNEQFFGPGTRLTVL.

This clone was observed a few times. The chain joins TRBV19 to TRBJ1-1; 9 bases line up with TRBD1. Unmatched junction bases numbered 5, after V lost 3 bases and J lost 0 bases. The CDR3 extends over 16 amino acids. The germline V gene has CDR1 LNHDA and CDR2 SQIVND (reference sequence). The CDR3 coding sequence is TGTGCCAGTAGTATGGGGACAGGGCTCATGAACACTGAAGCTTTCTTT. Translating gives CASSMGTGLMNTEAFF.

The rearrangement links TRBV6-6 to TRBJ1-3; D may be TRBD1 (5 bases). CDR3 size: 16 residues. The V end lost 2 bases, the J end lost 4 bases, and 15 bases lay between the germline ends. From germline, CDR1 is MNHNY and CDR2 SVGAGI (reference sequence). As DNA, the CDR3 is TGTGCCAGCAGTTACGGACAACAGGTGGGAGGAAACACCATATATTTT. Its translation is CASSYGQQVGGNTIYF.

J is TRBJ2-3 and V is TRBV28, with D perhaps TRBD2 (6 bases). In germline, CDR1 is MDHEN, CDR2 SYDVKM. V lost 5 bases and J 9 bases, leaving 18 bases between the germline ends. There are 14 residues in the CDR3. CDR3 amino acids: CASSGRGGAVTQYF. DNA for the CDR3: TGTGCCAGCAGTGGCCGCGGAGGGGCCGTCACGCAGTATTTT.

The rearrangement joins TRBV7-9 to TRBJ1-4; D is ambiguous. Trimming took 5 bases from V and 3 from J, leaving 16 bases between them. This CDR3 has 16 amino acids. Germline V lookup: CDR1 SEHNR, CDR2 FQNEAQ (reference sequence). The CDR3 region has the DNA TGTGCCAGCAGCCGTGGAGGCCTGGGTGCTAATGAAAAACTGTTTTTT. It is translated as CASSRGGLGANEKLFF.

V usage is TRBV19 and J usage is TRBJ1-3; possibly TRBD1 for D (6 bases). This CDR3 spans 15 amino acids. V was shortened by 1 base and J by 4 bases, with 11 bases between the two germline ends. Germline V lookup: CDR1 LNHDA, CDR2 SQIVND (reference sequence). The CDR3 loop reads CASSIARGIGNTIYF. In nucleotides, the CDR3 is TGTGCCAGTAGTATAGCCAGGGGCATAGGAAACACCATATATTTT.

The chain links TRBV5-4 to TRBJ1-2, with 7 positions matching TRBD1. The germline CDR1 and CDR2 sequences are SGHNT and YYREEE (reference sequence). The CDR3 runs 14 residues. The trim removed 4 bases at V and 4 bases at J, leaving 7 bases unmatched. Written as DNA, the CDR3 is TGTGCCAGCAGCCCGGCGACAGGGACCTATGGCTACACCTTC. Amino acids: CASSPATGTYGYTF.

CDR3 in DNA: TGCGCCAGCAGCCTCTCCCTAGCGGGGGCCCCCCAAGAGACCCAGTACTTC. As protein: CASSLSLAGAPQETQYF. J is TRBJ2-5 and V is TRBV4-1; the match to TRBD2 covers 10 bases. This CDR3 has 17 amino acids. CDR1 and CDR2 (germline): MGHRA, YSYEKL. J was trimmed by 1 base and V by 4 bases; bases with no gene match: 9.

The CDR3 nucleotides are TGTGCCAGTAGTATTCGGGGGAGTGGGAACACTGAAGCTTTCTTT. Translating gives CASSIRGSGNTEAFF. V and J are TRBV19 and TRBJ1-1; the D gene is possibly TRBD1 (5 bases). Germline lookup yields CDR1 LNHDA and CDR2 SQIVND (reference sequence). Trimming left V 3 bases short and J 1 base short, with 12 bases between. CDR3 length: 15 residues. Full variable domain (missing parts from reference TRBV19 and TRBJ1-1): DGGITQSPKYLFRKEGQNVTLSCEQNLNHDAMYWYRQDPGQGLRLIYYSQIVNDFQKGDIAEGYSVSREKKESFPLTVTSAQKNPTAFYLCASSIRGSGNTEAFFGQGTRLTVV.

The chain uses TRBV4-1 and TRBJ2-5; possibly TRBD1 for D (6 bases). The closer fit of TRBJ2-7 to the DNA end suggests the J call may be wrong. The CDR3 covers 13 residues. Germline loops: CDR1 MGHRA, CDR2 YSYEKL. CDR3 bases: TGCGCCAGCAGCCTAGGACAGTCCTACGAGCAGTACTTC. Translating gives CASSLGQSYEQYF.

The chain recombines TRBV19 with TRBJ1-2, with D hard to call. V shed 3 bases and J shed 5 bases, with 10 bases lying between them. Germline loops: CDR1 LNHDA, CDR2 SQIVND (reference sequence). The length of the CDR3 is 13 residues. Here the CDR3 DNA reads TGTGCCAGTAGTATCCGGGTACCGTATGGCTACACCTTC. It encodes CASSIRVPYGYTF.

V is TRBV19 and J is TRBJ1-2, with 10 bases matching TRBD1. Trimming at V came to 4 bases and at J to 4 bases, leaving 12 bases not matched to a gene. The CDR3 contains 17 residues. Germline V gene data show CDR1 as LNHDA and CDR2 as SQIVND (reference sequence). CDR3 region: CASSTRQGARRGYGYTF. DNA of the CDR3: TGTGCCAGTAGTACCCGACAGGGGGCGCGAAGAGGCTATGGCTACACCTTC.

The V call is TRBV4-1, the J call TRBJ1-1; TRBD1 agrees at 8 bases. The germline gives CDR1 MGHRA, CDR2 YSYEKL. This CDR3 comprises 20 residues. V gave up 2 bases and J gave up 11 bases; unmatched junction bases: 28. The CDR3 is CASSQWAGGAIKTRYVYAFF. The CDR3 DNA reads as TGCGCCAGCAGCCAATGGGCAGGGGGCGCGATAAAGACCCGATACGTATACGCTTTCTTT.

This chain joins TRBV25-1 and TRBJ1-4; possible D gene TRBD1, 5 bases. V was pared by 0 bases and J by 7 bases, with 12 bases between. The CDR3 consists of 15 residues. Germline CDR1 reads MGHDK; CDR2 reads SYGVNS. The CDR3 sequence: CASSEYWRGGEKLFF. The CDR3 DNA reads as TGTGCCAGCAGTGAATATTGGAGGGGCGGTGAAAAACTGTTTTTT.